Below, 15 T cell receptor beta chains from the same sample are listed, as sequenced in a study of T cell changes during pregnancy in multiple sclerosis. Here immunoSEQ multiplex PCR was the method, and the copy in TCRdb shows in-frame clones only, minus some. The sample lists around 40,000 clones, approximately 94% occurring once. This specimen was CD4+ T cells from peripheral blood mononuclear cells, taken in the third trimester of pregnancy. The receptors here all came from a female donor with multiple sclerosis, enrolled in a pregnancy study.

The table lists this clone with a few counts. V and J are TRBV18 and TRBJ1-1; TRBD1 matches 7 bases. The V segment lost 6 bases and the J segment 3 bases; nucleotides outside the gene matches: 10. Germline loops: CDR1 KGHSH, CDR2 LQKENI. CDR3 length: 15 residues. The CDR3 loop is CASSRLGQGDTEAFF. Written as DNA, the CDR3 is TGTGCCAGCTCCCGCCTGGGGCAGGGGGACACTGAAGCTTTCTTT.

This chain connects TRBV6-1 to TRBJ1-5; D not resolved. Per the germline V gene, CDR1 is MNHNS and CDR2 is SASEGT. Trimming stripped 3 bases from V and 4 bases from J, with 13 bases between. The CDR3 contains 15 residues. The CDR3 loop reads CASSEGVPRNQPQHF. The CDR3 coding sequence is TGTGCCAGCAGTGAGGGAGTTCCGAGGAATCAGCCCCAGCATTTT.

The rearrangement uses TRBV10-3 and TRBJ2-5, with 7 nucleotides matching TRBD1. The length of the CDR3 is 15 residues. J was trimmed by 0 bases and V by 6 bases; bases with no gene match: 7. Germline CDR1 and CDR2: ENHRY and SYGVKD. The CDR3 coding sequence is TGTGCCATCAGCTTCTCGACAGGGAACCAAGAGACCCAGTACTTC. Encoded protein: CAISFSTGNQETQYF.

The rearrangement uses TRBV18 and TRBJ2-7, with 8 nucleotides matching TRBD1. This CDR3 contains 13 residues. V lost 5 bases to trimming and J lost 3 bases; unmatched junction nucleotides: 3. Germline CDR1 reads KGHSH; CDR2 reads LQKENI. The CDR3 DNA sequence: TGTGCCAGCTCATCCGGACAGGGCTACGAGCAGTACTTC. Translating it yields CASSSGQGYEQYF.

This clone was found once. The chain joins TRBV18 to TRBJ2-3; D perhaps matches TRBD2 (6 bases). Germline values: CDR1 KGHSH, CDR2 LQKENI. The V end was cut by 4 bases, the J end by 1 base, with 12 bases between. The CDR3 has 15 residues. CDR3 sequence: CASSRRGEGTDTQYF. The CDR3, as DNA: TGTGCCAGCTCACGTCGCGGGGAGGGCACAGATACGCAGTATTTT.

The genes are TRBV6-4 and TRBJ1-4, with D maybe TRBD1 (5 bases). The length of the CDR3 is 14 residues. Germline V lookup: CDR1 MRHNA, CDR2 SNTAGT. Trimming removed 3 bases from V and 7 bases from J, with 12 bases in between. The CDR3 bases are TGTGCCAGCAGTGAGGGGGGAGGAGGTGAAAAACTGTTTTTT. Translation: CASSEGGGGEKLFF.

V gene TRBV10-3 combines with J gene TRBJ2-2; D may be TRBD1 (6 bases). The CDR3 is made up of 14 amino acids. Germline CDR1 is ENHRY and CDR2 is SYGVKD. Trimming shortened V by 6 bases and J by 4 bases, and 12 bases separated the two germline ends. The CDR3 spells CAIRNTGSTGELFF. DNA of the CDR3: TGTGCCATCAGGAATACAGGGTCCACCGGGGAGCTGTTTTTT.

The rearrangement links TRBV14 to TRBJ2-7; D perhaps matches TRBD2 (6 bases). V was trimmed by 1 base and J by 3 bases, leaving 19 bases between them. The CDR3 spans 17 residues. The germline CDR1 and CDR2 sequences are SGHDN and FVKESK. CDR3 nucleotide sequence: TGTGCCAGCAGCCAAGCCTCGTTTGGTGCGGGGAACTACGAGCAGTACTTC. It encodes CASSQASFGAGNYEQYF.

The chain combines TRBV30 with TRBJ2-3; 7 nucleotides match TRBD1. Per the germline V gene, CDR1 is GTSNPN and CDR2 is SVGIG (reference sequence). V shed 2 bases and J 2 bases; nucleotides not matched to a gene: 7. This CDR3 has 15 residues. The DNA of the CDR3 is TGTGCCTGGAGTAGGGGACAGAACCCCACAGATACGCAGTATTTT. Translated, it gives CAWSRGQNPTDTQYF.

The rearrangement joins TRBV19 to TRBJ1-2, with 8 bases lining up with TRBD1. The germline CDR1 and CDR2 sequences are LNHDA and SQIVND (reference sequence). Trimming at V came to 8 bases and at J to 11 bases, leaving 13 bases not matched to a gene. CDR3 length: 13 residues. The CDR3: CASRPGPGGPYTF. CDR3 nucleotides: TGTGCCAGTCGGCCGGGGCCAGGGGGCCCGTACACCTTC. The full variable domain, in which reference TRBV19 and TRBJ1-2 provide the parts outside the CDR3, is DGGITQSPKYLFRKEGQNVTLSCEQNLNHDAMYWYRQDPGQGLRLIYYSQIVNDFQKGDIAEGYSVSREKKESFPLTVTSAQKNPTAFYLCASRPGPGGPYTFGSGTRLTVV.

Concerning this clone: Mismatch with germline at one junction end may stem from a read error. Other DNA sequences within the sample encode an identical CDR3. The chain links TRBV5-1 to TRBJ2-2; TRBD2 matches 7 bases. CDR1 is SGHRS and CDR2 is YFSETQ in the germline V gene. This CDR3 spans 14 amino acids. The CDR3 bases are TGCGCCAGCAGCCCCGGGGGGAACACCGGGGAGTTGTTTTTT. Protein: CASSPGGNTGELFF.

The chain couples TRBV10-3 to TRBJ1-2; D not certain. The CDR3 covers 13 residues. Trimming took 10 bases from V and 5 from J, leaving 17 bases between them. Germline V gene data show CDR1 as ENHRY and CDR2 as SYGVKD. The chain's CDR3 is CATSPGGSYGYTF. CDR3 bases: TGTGCCACCTCTCCTGGCGGTTCGTATGGCTACACCTTC.

The gene calls are TRBV2 and TRBJ2-5, with 8 bases identical to TRBD2. CDR3 length equals 15 residues. V lost 7 bases to trimming and J lost 2 bases; unmatched junction nucleotides: 9. Germline V CDR1 and CDR2: SNHLY, FYNNEI. The CDR3 reads CASTKGLAVQETQYF. CDR3 in DNA: TGTGCCAGCACTAAAGGACTAGCTGTGCAAGAGACCCAGTACTTC.

The rearrangement uses TRBV7-9 and TRBJ2-3; maybe TRBD1 (7 bases). The CDR3 length is 14 residues. V dropped 5 bases and J dropped 1 base, with 10 bases sitting between them. Germline CDR1 SEHNR, CDR2 FQNEAQ (reference sequence). The CDR3, as DNA: TGTGCCAGCAGCCAGGGGGGAGGCACAGATACGCAGTATTTT. Encoded protein: CASSQGGGTDTQYF.

J is TRBJ1-1 and V is TRBV7-3; D not certain. CDR3 length equals 13 residues. V was shortened by 2 bases and J by 1 base, with 5 bases between the two germline ends. From germline, CDR1 is SGHTA and CDR2 FQGTGA. CDR3 loop: CASSLEENTEAFF. CDR3 bases: TGTGCCAGCAGCTTAGAGGAGAACACTGAAGCTTTCTTT.